Listed below are T cell receptor beta chains from one sample, sequenced in a study of control samples from healthy donors and cancer patients. The method was immunoSEQ multiplex PCR; TCRdb's version includes in-frame clones alone and lacks a portion of them. Found here are 120,000 to 150,000 clones, roughly 93% of them singletons; the top ten hold less than 6%. Sequencing was performed on blood. These receptors all come from a man between 18 and 35 years old in good health. Both conserved end residues are part of each CDR3. A D gene is named only where the DNA matches it firmly. Only part of the rows carry a size: once, few, many, or a class if the clone is expanded.

TRBJ1-4	TRBV30	once	.	CAWSVQEGFGIF	TGTGCCTGGAGTGTACAGGAGGGCTTTGGTATTTTT
TRBJ2-2	TRBV20-1	.	.	CSASKLATGELFF	TGCAGTGCTAGTAAACTAGCCACCGGGGAGCTGTTTTTT
TRBJ1-1	TRBV7-9	.	.	CASRVFGRNTEAFF	TGTGCCAGCAGAGTCTTCGGCCGGAACACTGAAGCTTTCTTT
TRBJ2-4	TRBV27	.	.	CASGVSKNIQYF	TGTGCCAGCGGGGTGTCCAAAAACATTCAGTACTTC
TRBJ1-2	TRBV7-9	.	.	CASSPVGGGQVDGYTF	TGTGCCAGCAGCCCGGTGGGCGGGGGGCAGGTGGATGGCTACACCTTC
TRBJ2-1	TRBV7-9	.	.	CASSTPLAPERNEQFF	TGTGCCAGCAGCACCCCCTTGGCCCCCGAGAGGAATGAGCAGTTCTTC
TRBJ2-3	TRBV7-8	.	TRBD2	CASSLELAGFTDTQYF	TGTGCCAGCAGCTTAGAACTAGCGGGGTTCACAGATACGCAGTATTTT
TRBJ1-2	TRBV4-3	.	.	CASSQEKTAGGYTF	TGCGCCAGCAGCCAAGAAAAAACAGCTGGAGGCTACACCTTC
TRBJ1-1	TRBV28	once	TRBD1	CASSLGDSNTEAFF	TGTGCCAGCAGTTTAGGGGACAGTAACACTGAAGCTTTCTTT
TRBJ2-2	TRBV7-3	.	.	CASSLNGRHTGELFF	TGTGCCAGCAGCTTAAACGGAAGACACACCGGGGAGCTGTTTTTT
TRBJ2-2	TRBV2	.	TRBD1	CASRGDSTGELFF	TGTGCCAGCAGAGGGGACAGCACCGGGGAGCTGTTTTTT
TRBJ1-6	TRBV19	once	.	CASSIRNTLSPLHF	TGTGCCAGTAGTATCAGGAACACGTTGTCACCCCTCCACTTT
TRBJ1-2	TRBV6-1	.	TRBD1	CASSEFVSDRGNYGYTF	TGTGCCAGCAGTGAATTTGTCTCGGACAGGGGCAACTATGGCTACACCTTC
TRBJ1-2	TRBV28	.	TRBD1	CASSSPDRGNYGYTF	TGTGCCAGCAGTTCCCCTGACAGGGGGAACTATGGCTACACCTTC
TRBJ1-1	TRBV7-9	.	TRBD1	CASSQYRGLDTEAFF	TGTGCCAGCAGCCAATACAGGGGGCTAGACACTGAAGCTTTCTTT
TRBJ2-1	TRBV25-1	once	TRBD1	CASRDNRDRDYNEQFF	TGTGCCAGCAGGGATAACCGGGACAGGGACTACAATGAGCAGTTCTTC
TRBJ1-1	TRBV28	.	.	CASSLRTSLGAEAFF	TGTGCCAGCAGTTTAAGGACCTCGTTGGGCGCTGAAGCTTTCTTT
TRBJ1-5	TRBV11-2	.	.	CASSLAGGNQPQHF	TGTGCCAGCAGCTTGGCCGGGGGCAATCAGCCCCAGCATTTT
TRBJ2-7	TRBV7-2	once	TRBD2	CASSLVAGGVDEQYF	TGTGCCAGCAGCTTGGTAGCGGGGGGCGTCGACGAGCAGTACTTC
TRBJ2-7	TRBV7-6	.	.	CASSLFARSDYAYEQYF	TGTGCCAGCAGCTTATTTGCCCGGTCCGATTATGCCTACGAGCAGTACTTC
TRBJ1-1	TRBV6-6	once	.	CASSPSSGTGANTEAFF	TGTGCCAGCAGTCCTAGCTCCGGGACCGGTGCGAACACTGAAGCTTTCTTT
TRBJ1-5	TRBV5-5	.	.	CASTFGTPNQPQHF	TGTGCCAGCACCTTCGGGACACCCAATCAGCCCCAGCATTTT
TRBJ1-2	TRBV2	.	TRBD1	CASSRQGVYYGYTF	TGTGCCAGCAGCCGACAGGGGGTGTACTATGGCTACACCTTC
TRBJ2-7	TRBV15	.	TRBD1	CATSGRTGPYEQYF	TGTGCCACCAGCGGAAGGACAGGGCCCTACGAGCAGTACTTC